These T cell receptor beta chains were read from a single sample in a study of blood T cell repertoires in COVID-19. Sequenced by immunoSEQ multiplex PCR; TCRdb stores in-frame clones only, minus some. This table holds about 100,000 clones, about 90% found once. The sequencing sample was made of peripheral blood. The source is a human donor in a cohort sampled during active COVID-19. CDR3s include the opening cysteine and the closing phenylalanine or tryptophan. Each record gives: clone size, J gene, V gene, D gene, CDR3 DNA, CDR3 protein. A D gene is named only where the DNA matches it firmly. Some rows have no size entry. The others give once, few or many, or a class for an expanded clone.

NA,TRBJ2-7,TRBV27,NA,TGTGCCAGCAGGGCCCGGGATAGAAGCTCCTACGAGCAGTACTTC,CASRARDRSSYEQYF
NA,TRBJ1-1,TRBV18,TRBD1,TGTGCCAGCTCACCGGACAGGACGGGCACTGAAGCTTTCTTT,CASSPDRTGTEAFF
NA,TRBJ2-2,TRBV7-9,TRBD1,TGTGCCAGCAGCCCCAAACGACAGGGCTGGGCCGGGGAGCTGTTTTTT,CASSPKRQGWAGELFF
many,TRBJ2-1,TRBV7-2,TRBD2,TGTGCCAGCACCCAGAGGACTAGCGGGAGGTCCACGTGGTTCTTC,CASTQRTSGRSTWFF
NA,TRBJ2-7,TRBV5-1,NA,TGCGCCAGCAGCCTTGATACAGGGTACGAGCAGTACTTC,CASSLDTGYEQYF
few,TRBJ1-2,TRBV19,NA,TGTGCCAGTAGTAAATCCAGCCTCCAGGGGACCTATGGCTACACCTTC,CASSKSSLQGTYGYTF
once,TRBJ2-1,TRBV9,TRBD2,TGTGCCAGCAGCGTAGGAGCGGGACGCTCTACAATTGAGCAGTTCTTC,CASSVGAGRSTIEQFF
few,TRBJ2-1,TRBV18,NA,TGTGCCAGCTCCCACAGGGGTCGGGGGTCCTACAATGAGCAGTTCTTC,CASSHRGRGSYNEQFF
NA,TRBJ2-2,TRBV7-2,TRBD2,TGTGCCAGCAGCTTAAGGGAGGGTACCACCGGGGAGCTGTTTTTT,CASSLREGTTGELFF
NA,TRBJ1-1,TRBV15,NA,TGTGCCACCAGCAGAGATCGGGCGGGGAGTGCTTTCTTT,CATSRDRAGSAFF
NA,TRBJ2-1,TRBV7-2,TRBD1,TGTGCCAGCAGCTTAGCACAGGGGAGAAATGAGCAGTTCTTC,CASSLAQGRNEQFF
once,TRBJ1-5,TRBV4-3,NA,TGCGCCAGCAGCCAAGAGTGGTGCCAGGGATTTCAGCCCCAGCATTTT,CASSQEWCQGFQPQHF
NA,TRBJ2-3,TRBV5-8,TRBD2,TGTGCCAGCAGCTTGGCACTAGCGGGAGTAGATACGCAGTATTTT,CASSLALAGVDTQYF
few,TRBJ1-5,TRBV10-2,NA,TGCGCCAGCAGTGAGCAGGGGCTTTACCAGCCCCAGCATTTT,CASSEQGLYQPQHF
NA,TRBJ1-4,TRBV7-9,TRBD1,TGTGCCAGCAGTTTCGACAGGGGGCGCGCTGAAAAACTGTTTTTT,CASSFDRGRAEKLFF
NA,TRBJ2-2,TRBV7-8,NA,TGTGCCAGCAGATGGGGTTGGGGACAGAACACCGGGGAGCTGTTTTTT,CASRWGWGQNTGELFF
NA,TRBJ2-1,TRBV27,TRBD1,TGTGCCAGCAGACCGGGACAGGGGGTACGCACAGGTCGCTATGAGCAGTTCTTC,CASRPGQGVRTGRYEQFF
NA,TRBJ1-5,TRBV27,TRBD1,TGTGCCAGCAGTTTAGGGACAGGCAATCAGCCCCAGCATTTT,CASSLGTGNQPQHF
NA,TRBJ1-5,TRBV6-5,TRBD1,TGTGCCAGCAGTCCGGACAGGGTTAGCAATCAGCCCCAGCATTTT,CASSPDRVSNQPQHF
once,TRBJ1-2,TRBV28,TRBD1,TGTGCCAGCCAAGGGACAGGCCCCGGAGTCTATGGCTACACCTTC,CASQGTGPGVYGYTF
NA,TRBJ2-4,TRBV19,TRBD1,TGTGCCAGTAGTATCAGGGGGACAGGATTAGCCAAAAACATTCAGTACTTC,CASSIRGTGLAKNIQYF
few,TRBJ2-1,TRBV7-2,NA,TGTGCCAGCAGCCTTTCAGGGGCGCAGAATGAGCAGTTCTTC,CASSLSGAQNEQFF
NA,TRBJ2-1,TRBV3-1/TRBV3-2,NA,TGTGCCAGCAGCCCCCTAGGTAGACGGAATGAGCAGTTCTTC,CASSPLGRRNEQFF
NA,TRBJ1-4,TRBV28,TRBD1,TGTGCCAGCAGTCCCCCGGGACAGTTTAATGAAAAACTGTTTTTT,CASSPPGQFNEKLFF
NA,TRBJ2-1,TRBV11-2,TRBD2,TGTGCCAGCAGCTTAGCACGGGAGGGGTGGCAGTTCTTC,CASSLAREGWQFF
NA,TRBJ1-6,TRBV30,NA,TGTGCCTGGAGTCACTCCCCCAAAAGTTCACCCCTCCACTTT,CAWSHSPKSSPLHF
NA,TRBJ2-3,TRBV19,TRBD2,TGTGCCAGTAGCGTTCGGGAGGGAACGGATACGCAGTATTTT,CASSVREGTDTQYF
NA,TRBJ1-6,TRBV5-1,TRBD1,TGCGCCAGCAGCTCCGGGACAGATAATTCACCCCTCCACTTT,CASSSGTDNSPLHF